The clone carrying this T cell receptor (beta chain) is a singleton in its sample. Between the trimmed V and J ends, which lost 6 bases and 2 bases, there was a span of 14 bases. The CDR3 length is 14 residues. Germline V gene lookup returns CDR1 WNHNN and CDR2 SYGVQD (reference sequence). The sample belongs to a study of cytomegalovirus exposure and HLA in healthy donors. The PCR employed 60 Vbeta primers together with 13 Jbeta primers. The data were produced by immunoSEQ multiplex PCR, yet TCRdb's version contains in-frame clones alone and is incomplete. The table includes about 120,000 clones, roughly four fifths detected once.

This TCR derives from a young woman in good health and CMV-seronegative. The sample taken for sequencing was PBMCs. The chain joins TRBV10-1 to TRBJ2-7; maybe TRBD1 (6 bases). CDR3 nucleotide sequence: TGCGCCAGCAGCCCCGGGACAAAGACCTACGAGCAGTACTTC. As protein: CASSPGTKTYEQYF.